The clone carrying this TCR beta chain was observed a single time. Produced via immunoSEQ multiplex PCR; TCRdb's table is partial and in-frame only. Among about 250,000 clones listed, more than 70% were seen once. This specimen comes from a study of Ad26.COV2.S vaccination and SARS-CoV-2 variants. Study background: Each vaccinee took Ad26.COV2.S intramuscularly, once or twice 56 days apart.

Trimming left V 6 bases short and J 0 bases short, with 18 bases between. Germline V gene sequence: CDR1 SNHLY, CDR2 FYNNEI. CDR3 size: 18 residues. Indicated treatment: roughly 19 received Ad26.COV2.S at low or high dose, single or two shots; several received placebo; per-sample allocation not given. Sampling took place 63 days after the first vaccine or placebo injection. The specimen was peripheral blood, collected in a trial of Ad26.COV2.S vaccine versus placebo. This chain uses TRBV2 with TRBJ2-6; possible D gene TRBD1, 7 bases. This receptor was taken from a person aged 18-60 years who received the Ad26.COV2.S COVID-19 vaccine or a placebo. CDR3 region: CASSAPAGGHSGANVLTF. DNA of the CDR3: TGTGCCAGCAGCGCCCCGGCAGGGGGGCACTCTGGGGCCAACGTCCTGACTTTC. The full variable domain, in which reference TRBV2 and TRBJ2-6 provide the parts outside the CDR3, is EPEVTQTPSHQVTQMGQEVILRCVPISNHLYFYWYRQILGQKVEFLVSFYNNEISEKSEIFDDQFSVERPDGSNFTLKIRSTKLEDSAMYFCASSAPAGGHSGANVLTFGAGSRLTVL.